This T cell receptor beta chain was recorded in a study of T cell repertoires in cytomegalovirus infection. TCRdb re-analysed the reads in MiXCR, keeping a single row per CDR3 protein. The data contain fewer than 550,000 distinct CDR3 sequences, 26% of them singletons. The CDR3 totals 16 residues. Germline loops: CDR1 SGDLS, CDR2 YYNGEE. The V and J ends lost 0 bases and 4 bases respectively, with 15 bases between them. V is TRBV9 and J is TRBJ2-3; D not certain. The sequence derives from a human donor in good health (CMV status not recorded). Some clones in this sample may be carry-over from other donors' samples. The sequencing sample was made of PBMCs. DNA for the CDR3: TGTGCCAGCAGCGTAGAACTCGGACCCGCGGCAGATACGCAGTATTTT. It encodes CASSVELGPAADTQYF.